Shown below are 30 T cell receptor beta chains from a single sample sequenced in a study of T cells after posttransplantation cyclophosphamide. Busulfan-fludarabine conditioning, marrow transplant, and cyclophosphamide on days +3 and +4 were administered. Sequenced by immunoSEQ multiplex PCR; TCRdb stores in-frame clones only, minus some. The table lists approximately 5,000 clones, 80% of them singletons. This material consisted of PBMCs, taken after allogeneic stem cell transplant with posttransplant cyclophosphamide. The receptors derive from a male patient between 45 and 60 years old who received an allogeneic stem cell transplant from a related donor and was CMV-positive. Some T cells may be graft donor cells.

This clone has just one count. This chain connects TRBV10-3 to TRBJ2-1; no clear D. The V end lost 11 bases, the J end lost 6 bases, and 8 bases lay between the germline ends. The germline V gene encodes CDR1 ENHRY and CDR2 SYGVKD. The CDR3 runs to 10 residues. Here the CDR3 reads CAPPFNEQFF. CDR3 in DNA: TGTGCCCCCCCCTTCAATGAGCAGTTCTTC.

The sample holds a few counts of this clone. V and J are TRBV4-1 and TRBJ2-5; a weak D match, TRBD2 (6 bases). The germline V gene has CDR1 MGHRA and CDR2 YSYEKL. The CDR3 covers 15 residues. Trimming took 4 bases from V and 5 from J, leaving 17 bases between them. As DNA, the CDR3 is TGCGCCAGCAGCCCACCCGGGAGAGGTGGGGAGACCCAGTACTTC. Protein: CASSPPGRGGETQYF.

The V gene is TRBV10-3, the J gene TRBJ2-7; no clear D. CDR1 is ENHRY and CDR2 is SYGVKD in the germline V gene. This CDR3 region has 14 residues. The V end was cut by 0 bases, the J end by 2 bases, with 8 bases between. The CDR3 coding sequence is TGTGCCATCAGTGAGTCGAAAAGAGCCTACGAGCAGTACTTC. This translates into CAISESKRAYEQYF.

This chain uses TRBV11-1 with TRBJ2-1, with 11 bases matching TRBD2. The ends lost 4 bases at V and 10 bases at J; junction bases unmatched: 9. Germline V lookup: CDR1 SGHAT, CDR2 FQDESV (reference sequence). The CDR3 consists of 15 residues. The CDR3 here is CASSSTSGGAGEQFF. Written as DNA, the CDR3 is TGTGCCAGCAGCTCTACTAGCGGGGGCGCAGGGGAGCAGTTCTTC.

V is TRBV2 and J is TRBJ2-5; weak D call: TRBD2 (5 bases). This CDR3 has 13 amino acids. Looked up from germline, CDR1 is SNHLY and CDR2 is FYNNEI. V lost 5 bases and J 2 bases, leaving 9 bases between the germline ends. For the CDR3, the DNA is TGTGCCAGCAGTCTTCCGGGGCAAGAGACCCAGTACTTC. Translation gives CASSLPGQETQYF.

J is TRBJ1-1 and V is TRBV7-9, with 8 positions matching TRBD1. The germline V gene encodes CDR1 SEHNR and CDR2 FQNEAQ (reference sequence). CDR3 length equals 16 residues. J lost 6 bases, V lost 3 bases, and 12 bases had no gene match. CDR3 sequence: CASSFPSQGARAEAFF. The CDR3 nucleotides are TGTGCCAGCAGCTTCCCCAGCCAGGGGGCTCGGGCTGAAGCTTTCTTT. Filled out from reference TRBV7-9 and TRBJ1-1, the complete variable domain reads DTGVSQNPRHKITKRGQNVTFRCDPISEHNRLYWYRQTLGQGPEFLTYFQNEAQLEKSRLLSDRFSAERPKGSFSTLEIQRTEQGDSAMYLCASSFPSQGARAEAFFGQGTRLTVV.

The chain couples TRBV9 to TRBJ2-2, with 10 nucleotides matching TRBD2. Germline V gene data show CDR1 as SGDLS and CDR2 as YYNGEE. The CDR3 length is 16 residues. The ends lost 3 bases at V and 4 bases at J; junction bases unmatched: 6. CDR3 amino acids: CASSETSGESTGELFF. In DNA form, the CDR3 reads TGTGCCAGCAGCGAAACTAGCGGGGAAAGCACCGGGGAGCTGTTTTTT.

This clone was picked up a small number of times. The gene calls are TRBV6-5 and TRBJ1-5; D is unresolved. The V end was cut by 7 bases, the J end by 0 bases, with 10 bases between. Per the germline V gene, CDR1 is MNHEY and CDR2 is SVGAGI. The CDR3 contains 14 residues. The CDR3 sequence is CASMVRYSNQPQHF. DNA of the CDR3: TGTGCCAGCATGGTCCGGTATAGCAATCAGCCCCAGCATTTT.

The chain joins TRBV5-1 to TRBJ2-5, with 12 bases lining up with TRBD2. This CDR3 is built from 16 residues. The germline V gene encodes CDR1 SGHRS and CDR2 YFSETQ. Trimming cost V 0 bases and J 4 bases; bases outside gene matches: 4. CDR3 coding DNA: TGCGCCAGCAGCTTGGGAGCGGGACTAGCGGGAGAGACCCAGTACTTC. Encoded protein: CASSLGAGLAGETQYF. The full variable domain, with the rest looked up from reference TRBV5-1 and TRBJ2-5, is KAGVTQTPRYLIKTRGQQVTLSCSPISGHRSVSWYQQTPGQGLQFLFEYFSETQRNKGNFPGRFSGRQFSNSRSEMNVSTLELGDSALYLCASSLGAGLAGETQYFGPGTRLLVL.

The count of this clone is one. The rearrangement uses TRBV7-2 and TRBJ1-1, with a possible D match to TRBD1 (5 bases). Germline V gives CDR1 SGHTA, CDR2 FQGNSA. V was trimmed by 4 bases and J by 7 bases, leaving 25 bases between them. This CDR3 comprises 17 residues. CDR3 amino acids: CASSWIDYSSGRGEAFF. For the CDR3, the DNA is TGTGCCAGCAGCTGGATAGATTACTCTTCGGGTAGGGGTGAAGCTTTCTTT.

The chain couples TRBV27 to TRBJ1-6; the D gene is possibly TRBD1 (5 bases). V was shortened by 3 bases and J by 4 bases, with 16 bases between the two germline ends. The length of the CDR3 is 17 residues. CDR1 and CDR2 from the germline V gene are MNHEY and SMNVEV (reference sequence). The DNA for the CDR3 is TGTGCCAGCAGTTTCCTACGGGGGGGGACTTATAATTCACCCCTCCACTTT. It yields the protein CASSFLRGGTYNSPLHF.

The rearrangement links TRBV21-1 to TRBJ2-7; the table names TRBD2, a call not compared with the DNA. TRBV21-1 is tagged as a pseudogene. This CDR3 spans 15 amino acids. CDR3 nucleotide sequence: TGTGCCTTCTTAATGGCCGCTGGGAGCTCCTACGAGCAGTACTTC. This encodes CAFLMAAGSSYEQYF.

The rearrangement links TRBV5-6 to TRBJ2-7; 9 bases fit TRBD1. CDR3 length: 14 residues. Germline V CDR1 and CDR2: SGHDT, YYEEEE. Trimming took 4 bases from V and 3 from J; bases not matched to a gene: 5. CDR3 loop: CASSVQGADYEQYF. The CDR3 nucleotides are TGTGCCAGCAGCGTACAGGGGGCTGACTACGAGCAGTACTTC.

This CDR3 reads CASSAGTGEGYTF. The CDR3 DNA follows: TGTGCCAGCAGCGCCGGGACAGGGGAAGGCTACACCTTC. This sequence joins TRBV9 and TRBJ1-2; 10 bases are a match to TRBD1. CDR1 and CDR2 from the germline V gene are SGDLS and YYNGEE. The CDR3 loop spans 13 amino acids. The ends lost 3 bases at V and 8 bases at J; junction bases unmatched: 4.

This clone was detected a few times. The chain joins TRBV11-3 to TRBJ2-1; no firm D call. This CDR3 has 13 amino acids. Per germline, CDR1 SGHNT and CDR2 YENEEA. V lost 2 bases and J lost 7, with 9 bases in between. CDR3 DNA: TGTGCCAGCAGCTTAAATCAGGATAATGAGCAGTTCTTC. Its translation is CASSLNQDNEQFF.

For the CDR3, the DNA is TGTGCCAGCAGCTTGGTATCCCCCCAAGAGACCCAGTACTTC. As protein: CASSLVSPQETQYF. This chain joins TRBV5-6 and TRBJ2-5; D uncertain. Looked up from germline, CDR1 is SGHDT and CDR2 is YYEEEE. The CDR3 contains 14 residues. V gave up 0 bases and J gave up 1 base, with 7 bases separating them.

The chain is built from TRBV5-4 and TRBJ2-3; weak D call: TRBD2 (5 bases). The CDR3 has 15 residues. CDR1 is SGHNT, CDR2 YYREEE, per germline (reference sequence). V gave up 4 bases and J gave up 7 bases, with 19 bases separating them. The CDR3 DNA reads as TGTGCCAGCAGCCCCACCCCTGAGCAGCGGCATACGCAGTATTTT. Its translation: CASSPTPEQRHTQYF.

In this sample, this clone turned up once. The chain combines TRBV28 with TRBJ2-7; D perhaps matches TRBD2 (5 bases). Trimming took off 5 bases at V and 2 bases at J, with 10 bases between the two ends. Germline-derived CDR1 and CDR2 are MDHEN and SYDVKM. This CDR3 contains 13 residues. Here the CDR3 DNA reads TGTGCCAGCAGTCCCGTAGCGCCCTACGAGCAGTACTTC. Translation gives CASSPVAPYEQYF.

The chain couples TRBV4-1 to TRBJ2-7; 7 bases match TRBD2. Germline V gene sequence: CDR1 MGHRA, CDR2 YSYEKL. This CDR3 spans 14 amino acids. Trimming at V came to 2 bases and at J to 4 bases, leaving 5 bases not matched to a gene. The CDR3 bases are TGCGCCAGCAGCCAACGACTAGCCCTTTACGAGCAGTACTTC. Protein product: CASSQRLALYEQYF.

The chain is built from TRBV30 and TRBJ2-7; TRBD2 agrees at 9 bases. Germline CDR1 is GTSNPN and CDR2 is SVGIG (reference sequence). Germline trimming cut 4 bases from V and 6 bases from J; bases unmatched to any gene: 13. The length of the CDR3 is 15 residues. CDR3 nucleotide sequence: TGTGCCTGGACCCGAGGTATTAGCGGGAGTGGCGAGCAGTACTTC. It specifies CAWTRGISGSGEQYF.

V and J are TRBV30 and TRBJ2-3; D not resolved. From germline, CDR1 is GTSNPN and CDR2 SVGIG (reference sequence). This CDR3 is 12 amino acids long. Trimming took off 0 bases at V and 8 bases at J, with 9 bases between the two ends. The CDR3 loop is CAWSVVPGTQYF. Written as DNA, the CDR3 is TGTGCCTGGAGTGTAGTTCCCGGTACGCAGTATTTT.

The CDR3 DNA reads as TGTGCCAGCAGCAAAGCTAGGACACCGAATTCACCCCTCCACTTT. Translation gives CASSKARTPNSPLHF. V is TRBV21-1 and J is TRBJ1-6; the DNA was not used to check the table's D call, TRBD1. TRBV21-1 is a known pseudogene. The CDR3 has 15 residues.

The V call is TRBV5-4, the J call TRBJ2-5; D is unclear. The V gene lost 4 bases and the J gene lost 7 bases, with 14 bases spanning the gap. Germline CDR1 reads SGHNT; CDR2 reads YYREEE (reference sequence). This CDR3 comprises 13 residues. The CDR3 region has the DNA TGTGCCAGCAGCCCCGACACCGGATGGACCCAGTACTTC. Amino acids: CASSPDTGWTQYF.

This clone was detected only once. The chain employs TRBV9 and TRBJ2-3; TRBD2 agrees at 11 bases. The ends lost 0 bases at V and 2 bases at J; junction bases unmatched: 2. Germline V gene sequence: CDR1 SGDLS, CDR2 YYNGEE. The CDR3 is made up of 16 amino acids. The CDR3 DNA sequence: TGTGCCAGCAGCGTAGGACTAGCGGGGTACACAGATACGCAGTATTTT. Protein sequence: CASSVGLAGYTDTQYF.

The genes are TRBV9 and TRBJ2-3; D gene ambiguous. The CDR3 spans 16 residues. Germline CDR1 reads SGDLS; CDR2 reads YYNGEE. V lost 2 bases, J lost 3 bases, and 16 bases lay in between. The CDR3 sequence: CASSVTGGGGTDTQYF. The CDR3 nucleotides are TGTGCCAGCAGCGTGACGGGTGGCGGCGGAACAGATACGCAGTATTTT.

In this sample, this clone turned up once. The chain recombines TRBV6-6 with TRBJ2-1, with D uncertain. Trimming left V 2 bases short and J 7 bases short, with 6 bases between. Germline CDR1 and CDR2: MNHNY and SVGAGI (reference sequence). The CDR3 contains 12 residues. The CDR3 is CASSYLGNEQFF. The CDR3 region has the DNA TGTGCCAGCAGTTACCTCGGGAATGAGCAGTTCTTC.

This clone was found once. The CDR3 sequence: CSVGGTFWGETQYF. In DNA, the CDR3 is TGCAGCGTGGGGGGGACTTTCTGGGGAGAGACCCAGTACTTC. The J gene is TRBJ2-5, the V gene TRBV29-1, with 7 bases fitting TRBD2. This CDR3 contains 14 residues. Germline CDR1 is SQVTM and CDR2 is ANQGSEA. V gave up 6 bases and J gave up 4 bases; unmatched junction bases: 11.

This clone was counted a single time. This chain joins TRBV11-2 and TRBJ2-7; TRBD1 agrees at 8 bases. With 6 bases clipped from V and 6 bases from J, the junction kept 13 bases outside the gene matches. Looked up from germline, CDR1 is SGHAT and CDR2 is FQNNGV. The CDR3 loop spans 15 amino acids. The chain's CDR3 is CASRLGQGAFFEQYF. The DNA for the CDR3 is TGTGCCAGCAGACTGGGGCAGGGGGCATTTTTCGAGCAGTACTTC.

The chain has TRBV29-1 and TRBJ1-2; D not resolved. The CDR3 loop spans 12 amino acids. V was trimmed by 0 bases and J by 2 bases, leaving 4 bases between them. Germline CDR1 SQVTM, CDR2 ANQGSEA. Written as DNA, the CDR3 is TGCAGCGTTGAAGAGAGGAACTATGGCTACACCTTC. It encodes CSVEERNYGYTF.

The chain links TRBV15 to TRBJ1-2; D not certain. The length of the CDR3 is 14 residues. The germline gives CDR1 LNHNV, CDR2 YYDKDF (reference sequence). Trimming stripped 0 bases from V and 11 bases from J, with 16 bases between. CDR3 nucleotide sequence: TGTGCCACCAGCAGAGATAGGGTGACTACAATGTACACCTTC. Encoded protein: CATSRDRVTTMYTF.